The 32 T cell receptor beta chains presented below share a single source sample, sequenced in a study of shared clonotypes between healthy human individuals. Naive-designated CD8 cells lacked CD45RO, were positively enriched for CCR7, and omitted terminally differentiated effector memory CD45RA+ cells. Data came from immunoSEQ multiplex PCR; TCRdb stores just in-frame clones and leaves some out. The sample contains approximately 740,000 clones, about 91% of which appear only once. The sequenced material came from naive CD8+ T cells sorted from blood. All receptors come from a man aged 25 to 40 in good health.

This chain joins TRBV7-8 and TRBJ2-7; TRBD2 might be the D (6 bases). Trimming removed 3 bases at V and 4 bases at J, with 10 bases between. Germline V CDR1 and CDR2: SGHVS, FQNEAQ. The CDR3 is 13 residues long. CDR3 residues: CASSFGSGYEQYF. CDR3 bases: TGTGCCAGCAGCTTCGGTAGCGGATACGAGCAGTACTTC.

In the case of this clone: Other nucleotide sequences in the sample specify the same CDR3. The chain's CDR3 is CASSPGGSSYNEQFF. DNA of the CDR3: TGTGCCAGCAGCCCAGGGGGGAGCTCCTACAATGAGCAGTTCTTC. The chain employs TRBV13 and TRBJ2-1; perhaps TRBD1 as D (7 bases). The ends were cut back, 5 bases at V and 0 bases at J, with 11 bases in the middle. The CDR3 spans 15 residues. Germline V CDR1 and CDR2: PRHDT, FYEKMQ (reference sequence).

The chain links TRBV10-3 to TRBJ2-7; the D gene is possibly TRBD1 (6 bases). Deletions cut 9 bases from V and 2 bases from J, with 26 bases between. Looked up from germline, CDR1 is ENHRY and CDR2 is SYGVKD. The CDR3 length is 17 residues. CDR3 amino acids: CAITGSGGLIGPYEQYF. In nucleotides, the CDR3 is TGTGCCATAACAGGGAGTGGTGGGCTTATAGGCCCCTACGAGCAGTACTTC.

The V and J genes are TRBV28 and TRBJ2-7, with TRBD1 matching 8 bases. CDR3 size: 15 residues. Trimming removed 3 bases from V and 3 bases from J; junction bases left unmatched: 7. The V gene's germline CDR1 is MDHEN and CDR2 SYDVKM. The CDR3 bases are TGTGCCAGCAGTTTCTCGCCTGACAGGGGCTACGAGCAGTACTTC. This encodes CASSFSPDRGYEQYF. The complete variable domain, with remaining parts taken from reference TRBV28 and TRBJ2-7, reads DVKVTQSSRYLVKRTGEKVFLECVQDMDHENMFWYRQDPGLGLRLIYFSYDVKMKEKGDIPEGYSVSREKKERFSLILESASTNQTSMYLCASSFSPDRGYEQYFGPGTRLTVT.

CDR3 protein: CASSVSGGQGFGGGANVLTF. For the CDR3, the DNA is TGTGCCAGCAGCGTTAGCGGAGGACAGGGCTTTGGAGGTGGGGCCAACGTCCTGACTTTC. V gene TRBV9 combines with J gene TRBJ2-6; 8 bases align to TRBD1. The CDR3 extends over 20 amino acids. Per germline, CDR1 SGDLS and CDR2 YYNGEE. V shed 2 bases, J shed 3 bases, and the junction held 16 bases outside the gene matches. The variable domain in full, with the rest retrieved from reference TRBV9 and TRBJ2-6, is DSGVTQTPKHLITATGQRVTLRCSPRSGDLSVYWYQQSLDQGLQFLIQYYNGEERAKGNILERFSAQQFPDLHSELNLSSLELGDSALYFCASSVSGGQGFGGGANVLTFGAGSRLTVL.

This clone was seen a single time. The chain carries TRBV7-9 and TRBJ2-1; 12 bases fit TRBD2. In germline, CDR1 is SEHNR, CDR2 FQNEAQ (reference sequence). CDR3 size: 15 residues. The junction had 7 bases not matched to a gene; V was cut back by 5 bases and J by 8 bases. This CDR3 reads CASSPTSGGGDEQFF. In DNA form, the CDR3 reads TGTGCCAGCAGCCCGACTAGCGGGGGAGGCGATGAGCAGTTCTTC. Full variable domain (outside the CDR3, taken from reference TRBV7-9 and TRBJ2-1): DTGVSQNPRHKITKRGQNVTFRCDPISEHNRLYWYRQTLGQGPEFLTYFQNEAQLEKSRLLSDRFSAERPKGSFSTLEIQRTEQGDSAMYLCASSPTSGGGDEQFFGPGTRLTVL.

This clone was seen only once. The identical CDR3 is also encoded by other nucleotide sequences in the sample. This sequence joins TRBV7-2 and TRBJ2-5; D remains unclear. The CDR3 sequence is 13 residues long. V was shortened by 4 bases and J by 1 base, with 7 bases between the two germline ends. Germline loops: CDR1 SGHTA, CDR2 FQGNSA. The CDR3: CASSSPPQETQYF. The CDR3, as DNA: TGTGCCAGCAGCTCCCCCCCCCAAGAGACCCAGTACTTC.

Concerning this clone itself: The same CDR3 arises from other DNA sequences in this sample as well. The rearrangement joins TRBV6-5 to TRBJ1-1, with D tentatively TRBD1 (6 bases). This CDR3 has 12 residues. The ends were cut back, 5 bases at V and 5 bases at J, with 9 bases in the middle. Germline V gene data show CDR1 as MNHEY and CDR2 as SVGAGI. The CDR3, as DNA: TGTGCCAGCAGTCTACAGGGAACTGAAGCTTTCTTT. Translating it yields CASSLQGTEAFF.

CDR3 region: CASSAGTFSNQPQHF. The CDR3 coding sequence is TGTGCCAGCAGCGCCGGGACATTTAGCAATCAGCCCCAGCATTTT. The J gene is TRBJ1-5, the V gene TRBV2; perhaps TRBD1 as D (6 bases). Germline V CDR1 and CDR2: SNHLY, FYNNEI. The CDR3 sequence is 15 residues long. The ends were cut back, 6 bases at V and 0 bases at J, with 12 bases in the middle.

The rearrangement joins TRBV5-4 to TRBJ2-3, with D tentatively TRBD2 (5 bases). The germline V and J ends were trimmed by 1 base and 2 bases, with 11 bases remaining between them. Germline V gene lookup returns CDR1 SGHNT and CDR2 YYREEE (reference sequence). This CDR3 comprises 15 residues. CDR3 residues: CASSLSGSSTDTQYF. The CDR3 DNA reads TGTGCCAGCAGCTTGAGTGGGAGTTCCACAGATACGCAGTATTTT.

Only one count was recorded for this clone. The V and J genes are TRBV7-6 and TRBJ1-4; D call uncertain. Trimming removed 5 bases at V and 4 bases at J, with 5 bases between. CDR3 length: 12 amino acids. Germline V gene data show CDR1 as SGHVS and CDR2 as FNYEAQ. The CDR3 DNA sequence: TGTGCCAGCAGCCAAGATAATGAAAAACTGTTTTTT. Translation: CASSQDNEKLFF.

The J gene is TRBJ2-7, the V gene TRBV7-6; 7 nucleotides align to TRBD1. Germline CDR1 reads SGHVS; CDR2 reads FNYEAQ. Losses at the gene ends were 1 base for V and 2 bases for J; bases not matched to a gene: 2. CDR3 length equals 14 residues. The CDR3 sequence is CASSLEGAPYEQYF. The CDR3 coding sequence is TGTGCCAGCAGCTTAGAGGGGGCACCCTACGAGCAGTACTTC.

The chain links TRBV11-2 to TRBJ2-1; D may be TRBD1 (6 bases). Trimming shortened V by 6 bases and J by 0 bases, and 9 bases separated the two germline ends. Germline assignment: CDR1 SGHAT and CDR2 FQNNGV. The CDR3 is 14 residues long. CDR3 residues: CASRTGISYNEQFF. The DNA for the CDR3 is TGTGCCAGCAGAACAGGGATCTCCTACAATGAGCAGTTCTTC.

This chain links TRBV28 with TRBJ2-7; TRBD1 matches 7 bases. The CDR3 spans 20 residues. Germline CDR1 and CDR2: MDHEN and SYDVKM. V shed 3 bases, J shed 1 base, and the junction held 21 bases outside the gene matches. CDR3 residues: CASSLGQYNLEGGRSYEQYF. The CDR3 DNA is TGTGCCAGCAGTTTGGGGCAGTACAACCTAGAAGGGGGCCGGTCCTACGAGCAGTACTTC.

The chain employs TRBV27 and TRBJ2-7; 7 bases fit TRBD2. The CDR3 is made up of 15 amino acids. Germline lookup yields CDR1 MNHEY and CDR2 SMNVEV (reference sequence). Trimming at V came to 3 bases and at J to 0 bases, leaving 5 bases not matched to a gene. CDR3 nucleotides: TGTGCCAGCAGTTTTTCTTGGGACTACTCCTACGAGCAGTACTTC. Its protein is CASSFSWDYSYEQYF.

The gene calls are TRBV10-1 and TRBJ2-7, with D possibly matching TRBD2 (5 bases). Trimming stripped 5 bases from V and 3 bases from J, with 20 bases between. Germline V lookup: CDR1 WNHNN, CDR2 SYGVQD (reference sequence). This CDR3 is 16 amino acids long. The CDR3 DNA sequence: TGCGCCAGCAGTCAGGTGCGAGGAGGATACCTCTACGAGCAGTACTTC. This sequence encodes CASSQVRGGYLYEQYF.

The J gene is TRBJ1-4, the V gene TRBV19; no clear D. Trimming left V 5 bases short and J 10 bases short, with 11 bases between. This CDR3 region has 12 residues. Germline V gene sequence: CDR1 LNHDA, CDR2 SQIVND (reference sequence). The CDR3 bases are TGTGCCAGTAGTGGCGACCCTGGAAAACTGTTTTTT. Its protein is CASSGDPGKLFF.

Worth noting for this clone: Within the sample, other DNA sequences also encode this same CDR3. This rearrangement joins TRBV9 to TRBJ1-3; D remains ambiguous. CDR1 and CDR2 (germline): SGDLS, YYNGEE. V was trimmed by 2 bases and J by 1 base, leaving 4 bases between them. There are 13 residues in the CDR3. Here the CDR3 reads CASSVGSGNTIYF. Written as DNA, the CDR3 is TGTGCCAGCAGCGTCGGTTCTGGAAACACCATATATTTT. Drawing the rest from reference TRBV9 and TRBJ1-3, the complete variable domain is DSGVTQTPKHLITATGQRVTLRCSPRSGDLSVYWYQQSLDQGLQFLIQYYNGEERAKGNILERFSAQQFPDLHSELNLSSLELGDSALYFCASSVGSGNTIYFGEGSWLTVV.

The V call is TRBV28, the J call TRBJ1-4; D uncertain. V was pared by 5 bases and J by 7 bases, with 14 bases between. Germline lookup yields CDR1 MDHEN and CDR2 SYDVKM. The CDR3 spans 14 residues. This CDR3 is CASSPDPSSEKLFF. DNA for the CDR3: TGTGCCAGCAGTCCAGATCCCTCGAGTGAAAAACTGTTTTTT.

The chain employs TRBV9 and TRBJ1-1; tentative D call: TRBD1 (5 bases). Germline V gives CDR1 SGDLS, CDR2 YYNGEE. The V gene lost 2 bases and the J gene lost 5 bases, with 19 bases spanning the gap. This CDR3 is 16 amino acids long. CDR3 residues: CASSVSVVGDPTEAFF. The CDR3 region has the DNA TGTGCCAGCAGCGTTTCAGTTGTGGGGGATCCGACTGAAGCTTTCTTT.

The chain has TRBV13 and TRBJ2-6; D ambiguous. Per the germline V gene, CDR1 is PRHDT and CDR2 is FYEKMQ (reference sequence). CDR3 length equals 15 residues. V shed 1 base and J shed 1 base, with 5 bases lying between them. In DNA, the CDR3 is TGTGCCAGCAGCTTAGCGGCATCTGGGGCCAACGTCCTGACTTTC. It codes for CASSLAASGANVLTF. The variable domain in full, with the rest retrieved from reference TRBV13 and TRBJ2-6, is AAGVIQSPRHLIKEKRETATLKCYPIPRHDTVYWYQQGPGQDPQFLISFYEKMQSDKGSIPDRFSAQQFSDYHSELNMSSLELGDSALYFCASSLAASGANVLTFGAGSRLTVL.

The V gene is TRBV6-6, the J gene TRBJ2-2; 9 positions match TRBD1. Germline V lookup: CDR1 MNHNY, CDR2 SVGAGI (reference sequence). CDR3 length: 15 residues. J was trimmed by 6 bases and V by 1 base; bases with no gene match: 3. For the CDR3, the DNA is TGTGCCAGCAGTTACTGGACAGGGGCTGCCGGGGAGCTGTTTTTT. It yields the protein CASSYWTGAAGELFF.

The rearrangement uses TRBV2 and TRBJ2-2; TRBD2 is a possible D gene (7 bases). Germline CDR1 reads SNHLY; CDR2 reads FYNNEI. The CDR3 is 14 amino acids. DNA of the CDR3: TGTGCATCCCAAATCGGGGGGCGGGCCGGGGAGCTGTTTTTT. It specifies CASQIGGRAGELFF.

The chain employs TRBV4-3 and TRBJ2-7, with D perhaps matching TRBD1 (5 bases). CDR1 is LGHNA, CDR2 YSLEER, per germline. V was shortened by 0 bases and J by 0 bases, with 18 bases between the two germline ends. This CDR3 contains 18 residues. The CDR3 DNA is TGCGCCAGCAGCCAAGATCTCCAAGCGAAGGGGCTCTCCTACGAGCAGTACTTC. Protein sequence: CASSQDLQAKGLSYEQYF.

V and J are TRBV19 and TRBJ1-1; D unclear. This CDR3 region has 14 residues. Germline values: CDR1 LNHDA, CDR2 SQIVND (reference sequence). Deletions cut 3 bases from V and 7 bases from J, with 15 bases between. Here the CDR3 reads CASSIRFPPIEAFF. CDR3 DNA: TGTGCCAGTAGTATCAGGTTCCCACCCATTGAAGCTTTCTTT. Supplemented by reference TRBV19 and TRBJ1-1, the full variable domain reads DGGITQSPKYLFRKEGQNVTLSCEQNLNHDAMYWYRQDPGQGLRLIYYSQIVNDFQKGDIAEGYSVSREKKESFPLTVTSAQKNPTAFYLCASSIRFPPIEAFFGQGTRLTVV.

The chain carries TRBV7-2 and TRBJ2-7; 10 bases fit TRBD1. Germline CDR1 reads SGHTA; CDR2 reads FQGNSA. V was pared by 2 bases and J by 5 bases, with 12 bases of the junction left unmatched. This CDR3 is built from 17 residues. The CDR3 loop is CASSLPRQGAQSHEQYF. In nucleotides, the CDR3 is TGTGCCAGCAGCTTACCCCGACAGGGGGCCCAAAGCCACGAGCAGTACTTC.

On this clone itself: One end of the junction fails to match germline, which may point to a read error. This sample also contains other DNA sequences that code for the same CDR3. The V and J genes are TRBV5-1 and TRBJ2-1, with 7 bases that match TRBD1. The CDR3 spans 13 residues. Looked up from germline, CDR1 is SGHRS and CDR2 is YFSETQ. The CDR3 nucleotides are TGCGCCAGCAGCTCGGACAGGATCGATGAGCAATTCTTC. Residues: CASSSDRIDEQFF.

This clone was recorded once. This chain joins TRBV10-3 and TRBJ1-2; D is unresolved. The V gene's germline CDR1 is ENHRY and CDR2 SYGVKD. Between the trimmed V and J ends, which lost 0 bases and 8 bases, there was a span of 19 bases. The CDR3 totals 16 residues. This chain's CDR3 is CAISESSTGLYDGYTF. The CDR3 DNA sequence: TGTGCCATCAGTGAGTCTTCGACGGGCCTATACGACGGCTACACCTTC.

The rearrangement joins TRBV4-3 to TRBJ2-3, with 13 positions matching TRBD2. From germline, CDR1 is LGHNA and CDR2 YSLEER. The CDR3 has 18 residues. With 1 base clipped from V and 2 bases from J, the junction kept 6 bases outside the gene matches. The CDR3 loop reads CASSQALGLAGPTDTQYF. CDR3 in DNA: TGCGCCAGCAGCCAAGCATTGGGACTAGCGGGACCCACAGATACGCAGTATTTT.

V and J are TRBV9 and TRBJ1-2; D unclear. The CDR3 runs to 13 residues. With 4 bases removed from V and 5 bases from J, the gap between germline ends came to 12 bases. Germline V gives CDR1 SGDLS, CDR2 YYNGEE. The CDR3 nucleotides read TGTGCCAGCAGCTCACCGGGGTTGTATGGCTACACCTTC. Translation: CASSSPGLYGYTF. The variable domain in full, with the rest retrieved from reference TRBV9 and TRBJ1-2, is DSGVTQTPKHLITATGQRVTLRCSPRSGDLSVYWYQQSLDQGLQFLIQYYNGEERAKGNILERFSAQQFPDLHSELNLSSLELGDSALYFCASSSPGLYGYTFGSGTRLTVV.

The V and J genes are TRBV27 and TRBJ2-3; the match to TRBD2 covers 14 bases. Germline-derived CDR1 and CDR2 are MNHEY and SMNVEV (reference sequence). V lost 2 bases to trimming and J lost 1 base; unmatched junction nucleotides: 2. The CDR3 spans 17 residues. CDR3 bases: TGTGCCAGCAGTTTACCGGGACTAGCGGGAGGCACAGATACGCAGTATTTT. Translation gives CASSLPGLAGGTDTQYF.

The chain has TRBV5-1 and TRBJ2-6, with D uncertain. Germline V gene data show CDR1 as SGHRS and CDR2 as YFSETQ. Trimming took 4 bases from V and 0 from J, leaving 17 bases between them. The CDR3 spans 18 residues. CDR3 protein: CASSIPRTGPSGANVLTF. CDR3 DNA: TGCGCCAGCAGCATCCCTCGGACGGGTCCCTCTGGGGCCAACGTCCTGACTTTC.